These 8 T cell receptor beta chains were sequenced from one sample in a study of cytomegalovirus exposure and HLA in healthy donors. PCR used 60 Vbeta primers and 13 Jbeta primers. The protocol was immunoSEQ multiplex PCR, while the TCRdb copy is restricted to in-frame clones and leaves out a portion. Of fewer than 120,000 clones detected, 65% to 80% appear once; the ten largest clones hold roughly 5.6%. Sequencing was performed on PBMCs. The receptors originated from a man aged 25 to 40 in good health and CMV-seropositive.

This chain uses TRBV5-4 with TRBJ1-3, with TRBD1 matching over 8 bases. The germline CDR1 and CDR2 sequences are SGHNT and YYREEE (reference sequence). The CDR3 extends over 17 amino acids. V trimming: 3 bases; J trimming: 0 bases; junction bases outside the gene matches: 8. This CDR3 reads CASSYWTGTYSGNTIYF. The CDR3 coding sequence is TGTGCCAGCAGCTATTGGACAGGGACCTACTCTGGAAACACCATATATTTT.

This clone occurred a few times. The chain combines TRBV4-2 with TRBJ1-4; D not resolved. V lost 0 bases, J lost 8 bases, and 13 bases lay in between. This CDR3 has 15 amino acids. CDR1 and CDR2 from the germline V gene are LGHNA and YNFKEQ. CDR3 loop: CASSQDLFKREKLFF. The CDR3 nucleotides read TGTGCCAGCAGCCAAGATCTTTTCAAGCGAGAAAAACTGTTTTTT.

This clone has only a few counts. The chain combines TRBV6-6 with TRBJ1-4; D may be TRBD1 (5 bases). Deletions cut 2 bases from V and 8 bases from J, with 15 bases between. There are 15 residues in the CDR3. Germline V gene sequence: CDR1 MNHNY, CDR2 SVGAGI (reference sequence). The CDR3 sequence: CASSYEGGEGEKLFF. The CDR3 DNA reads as TGTGCCAGCAGTTACGAGGGAGGAGAGGGGGAAAAACTGTTTTTT.

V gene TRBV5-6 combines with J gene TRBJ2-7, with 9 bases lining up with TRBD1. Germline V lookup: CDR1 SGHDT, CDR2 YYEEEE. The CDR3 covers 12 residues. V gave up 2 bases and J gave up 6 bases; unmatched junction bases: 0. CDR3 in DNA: TGTGCCAGCAGCTTACAGGGGGCCGAGCAGTACTTC. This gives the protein CASSLQGAEQYF. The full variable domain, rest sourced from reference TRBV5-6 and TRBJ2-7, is DAGVTQSPTHLIKTRGQQVTLRCSPKSGHDTVSWYQQALGQGPQFIFQYYEEEERQRGNFPDRFSGHQFPNYSSELNVNALLLGDSALYLCASSLQGAEQYFGPGTRLTVT.

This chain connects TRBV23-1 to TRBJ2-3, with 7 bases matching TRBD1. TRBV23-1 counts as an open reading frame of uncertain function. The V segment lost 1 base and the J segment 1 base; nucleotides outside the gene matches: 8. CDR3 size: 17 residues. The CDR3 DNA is TGCGCCAGCAGTCAATTCAAACAGGGGATATGCACAGATACGCAGTATTTT. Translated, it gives CASSQFKQGICTDTQYF.

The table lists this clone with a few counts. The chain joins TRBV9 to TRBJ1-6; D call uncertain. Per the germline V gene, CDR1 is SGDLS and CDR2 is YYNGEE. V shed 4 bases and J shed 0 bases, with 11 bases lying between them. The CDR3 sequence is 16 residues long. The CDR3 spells CASSLTQSSYNSPLHF. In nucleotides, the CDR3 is TGTGCCAGCAGCCTCACGCAGTCCTCCTATAATTCACCCCTCCACTTT.

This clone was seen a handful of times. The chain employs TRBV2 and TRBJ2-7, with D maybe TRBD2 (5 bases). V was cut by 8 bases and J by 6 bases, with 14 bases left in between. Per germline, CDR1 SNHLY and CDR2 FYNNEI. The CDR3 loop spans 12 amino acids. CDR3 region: CASRLGVTEQYF. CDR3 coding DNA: TGTGCCAGCCGGCTCGGGGTTACCGAGCAGTACTTC. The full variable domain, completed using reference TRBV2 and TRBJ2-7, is EPEVTQTPSHQVTQMGQEVILRCVPISNHLYFYWYRQILGQKVEFLVSFYNNEISEKSEIFDDQFSVERPDGSNFTLKIRSTKLEDSAMYFCASRLGVTEQYFGPGTRLTVT.

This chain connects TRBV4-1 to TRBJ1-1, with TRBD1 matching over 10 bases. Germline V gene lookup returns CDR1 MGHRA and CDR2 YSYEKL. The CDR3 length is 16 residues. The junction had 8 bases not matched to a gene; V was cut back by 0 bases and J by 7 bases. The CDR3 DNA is TGCGCCAGCAGCCAAGATTTAGGGACAGGGGAGGGTGAAGCTTTCTTT. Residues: CASSQDLGTGEGEAFF.